Sequencing of this TCR beta chain was carried out in a study of shared clonotypes between healthy human individuals. Germline V gene data show CDR1 as SQVTM and CDR2 as ANQGSEA. The CDR3 is 11 amino acids. The V and J ends lost 2 bases and 7 bases respectively, with 9 bases between them. This clone was recorded once. Terminally differentiated effector memory CD45RA+ cells were excluded from the naive CD8 cells, which were CD45RO-negative and positively selected for CCR7. When replicate PCRs were run on sorted subsets, they used about 220 ng DNA, 28,000 or so T cell genomes. The method was immunoSEQ multiplex PCR; TCRdb's version includes in-frame clones alone and lacks a portion of them. Altogether hundreds of thousands of clones are present, over 95% being singletons, with the ten largest covering over 0.09%.

Sequenced input: naive CD8+ T cells sorted from blood. The gene calls are TRBV29-1 and TRBJ2-7; D is unresolved. This receptor was obtained from a woman aged 25 to 39 in good health. The CDR3 region is CSVERDREQYF. The CDR3 bases are TGCAGCGTTGAAAGGGATCGGGAGCAGTACTTC.